This T cell receptor beta chain came from a study of T-cell memory formation after mild COVID-19. About the research overall: The study found TCR clusters largely donor specific. Whole-study findings and limits: Clones shrinking from day 15 to 85 showed even CD4/CD8 mixes; later expanders tilted CD4+. Second-wave clones with a day 37 peak had unconfirmed SARS-CoV-2 specificity.

TCR alpha and TCR beta cDNA libraries carrying sample barcodes and UMIs were produced by 5'RACE using constant-segment primers. TCRdb passed the 5' RACE reads through MiXCR, listing each CDR3 protein once. The table has approximately 570,000 distinct CDR3 sequences, around 17% seen once. Germline V CDR1 and CDR2: SGDLS, YYNGEE. V lost 3 bases to trimming and J lost 2 bases, with 12 bases between them. The CDR3 extends over 14 amino acids. This clonotype was picked up a small number of times. Its antigen is not known. The J gene is TRBJ2-7, the V gene TRBV9, with a tentative D call TRBD2 (7 bases). What was sequenced was PBMCs or a T cell subset sorted from them (not recorded which). The clonotype originates from an adult woman who had mild COVID-19 (a few samples of this study predate the infection). Cell type and time point are not known. CDR3 protein: CASSELGGPYEQYF. The DNA of the CDR3 is TGTGCCAGCAGCGAACTCGGGGGGCCCTACGAGCAGTACTTC. Supplemented by reference TRBV9 and TRBJ2-7, the full variable domain reads DSGVTQTPKHLITATGQRVTLRCSPRSGDLSVYWYQQSLDQGLQFLIQYYNGEERAKGNILERFSAQQFPDLHSELNLSSLELGDSALYFCASSELGGPYEQYFGPGTRLTVT.